These 9 T cell receptor beta chains originate from one sample sequenced in a study of blood T cell repertoires in COVID-19. Using immunoSEQ multiplex PCR, the repertoire was profiled, and TCRdb retains in-frame clones only, with some absent. The sample holds approximately 89,000 clones, roughly 92% seen once. The specimen was peripheral blood. The source of these receptors is a woman in her fifties or sixties with active COVID-19.

The chain has TRBV6-5 and TRBJ1-2, with 10 bases identical to TRBD1. Germline assignment: CDR1 MNHEY and CDR2 SVGAGI. The CDR3 extends over 14 amino acids. Unmatched junction bases numbered 8, after V lost 6 bases and J lost 7 bases. Here the CDR3 reads CASSRDRGGPGYTF. The CDR3 DNA reads as TGTGCCAGCAGCCGGGACAGGGGTGGGCCTGGCTACACCTTC.

V usage is TRBV7-9 and J usage is TRBJ1-5; unclear D gene. The CDR3 runs to 13 residues. Germline V gene data show CDR1 as SEHNR and CDR2 as FQNEAQ (reference sequence). V was pared by 1 base and J by 4 bases, with 5 bases between. CDR3: CASSLVPNQPQHF. CDR3 coding DNA: TGTGCCAGCAGCTTAGTTCCTAATCAGCCCCAGCATTTT.

The chain links TRBV18 to TRBJ2-1; the match to TRBD2 covers 11 bases. The CDR3 spans 18 residues. V shed 0 bases, J shed 6 bases, and the junction held 10 bases outside the gene matches. In germline, CDR1 is KGHSH, CDR2 LQKENI. Written as DNA, the CDR3 is TGTGCCAGCTCACCACCAACTTATAGCGGGGGGGCCCTCAATGAGCAGTTCTTC. As protein: CASSPPTYSGGALNEQFF. The full variable domain, its missing parts supplied by reference TRBV18 and TRBJ2-1, is NAGVMQNPRHLVRRRGQEARLRCSPMKGHSHVYWYRQLPEEGLKFMVYLQKENIIDESGMPKERFSAEFPKEGPSILRIQQVVRGDSAAYFCASSPPTYSGGALNEQFFGPGTRLTVL.

This clone showed up just once. This chain joins TRBV4-3 and TRBJ2-7, with TRBD1 matching over 9 bases. There are 15 residues in the CDR3. Trimming took 0 bases from V and 2 from J; bases not matched to a gene: 2. The germline V gene has CDR1 LGHNA and CDR2 YSLEER. Written as DNA, the CDR3 is TGCGCCAGCAGCCAAGATACAGGGGGCACCTACGAGCAGTACTTC. Its protein is CASSQDTGGTYEQYF.

This clone was recorded once. This chain joins TRBV28 and TRBJ2-1; 8 bases line up with TRBD2. With 11 bases clipped from V and 6 bases from J, the junction kept 9 bases outside the gene matches. CDR3 size: 13 residues. Germline-derived CDR1 and CDR2 are MDHEN and SYDVKM. CDR3 DNA: TGTGCCCACGGGACTAGGGCGGTCAATGAGCAGTTCTTC. Translating gives CAHGTRAVNEQFF.

The CDR3 coding sequence is TGTGCCAGCAGTCGGGACAGTCCCTACGAGCAGTACTTC. Amino acid sequence: CASSRDSPYEQYF. This chain links TRBV12-3 or TRBV12-4 with TRBJ2-7, with 7 bases matching TRBD1. The J segment lost 2 bases and the V segment lost 5 bases, leaving 3 bases of the junction unmatched. This CDR3 is built from 13 residues.

The count of this clone is one. The chain carries TRBV7-2 and TRBJ1-5; tentatively, D is TRBD1 (5 bases). CDR1 SGHTA and CDR2 FQGNSA come from the germline V gene. Trimming left V 2 bases short and J 7 bases short, with 9 bases between. The CDR3 runs 13 residues. This chain's CDR3 is CASSLQGWQPQHF. In DNA form, the CDR3 reads TGTGCCAGCAGCTTACAGGGATGGCAGCCCCAGCATTTT.

The V call is TRBV19, the J call TRBJ1-2; TRBD1 matches at 7 bases. The V gene end was trimmed by 6 bases and the J gene end by 4 bases; junction bases not matched to a gene: 8. The CDR3 loop spans 14 amino acids. Per the germline V gene, CDR1 is LNHDA and CDR2 is SQIVND (reference sequence). This CDR3 reads CASSTGQRIYGYTF. The CDR3 DNA follows: TGTGCCAGTAGCACGGGACAGAGGATCTATGGCTACACCTTC.

This chain connects TRBV6-5 to TRBJ2-7; TRBD1 aligns across 9 bases. The V and J ends lost 7 bases and 3 bases, in that order; junction bases with no gene match: 10. The CDR3 totals 15 residues. The germline V gene encodes CDR1 MNHEY and CDR2 SVGAGI. As DNA, the CDR3 is TGTGCCAGCACTGCCACCGGGACAGGGCGCTACGAGCAGTACTTC. This gives the protein CASTATGTGRYEQYF.